This TCR beta chain stems from a study of identical twins. Each CDR3 protein is one row after TCRdb ran MiXCR on the 5' RACE reads. The sample consists of 400,000 to 650,000 distinct CDR3 sequences, approximately 22% of them appearing once. General study points: Invariant populations such as MAIT and iNKT cells could partly muddle zero-insertion analyses.

Trimming left V 8 bases short and J 4 bases short, with 13 bases between. The CDR3 consists of 13 residues. Germline CDR1 is ENHRY and CDR2 is SYGVKD. The table lists this clonotype with a few counts. Its antigen is currently unknown. These same records also appear under a second study, on T cells expressing NK-cell markers.

The rearrangement joins TRBV10-3 to TRBJ2-3, with a tentative D call TRBD1 (6 bases). The TCR comes from a young woman in good health. The sequencing input was CD4+ T cells sorted from blood. Written as DNA, the CDR3 is TGTGCCATCGGGCAGGGGAACCCAGATACGCAGTATTTT. Its translation is CAIGQGNPDTQYF.